These 2 T cell receptor beta chains came from one sample sequenced in a study of response to subunit inactivated influenza vaccine. TCRdb re-derived calls from the RT-PCR reads in MiXCR, one entry per CDR3 protein. The profile shows some 850,000 distinct CDR3 sequences, about a fifth of them singletons. Sequenced material: PBMCs from blood, taken 5 days after vaccination. All receptors derive from a man aged 50 to 60 who received an inactivated influenza vaccine.

The chain carries TRBV9 and TRBJ1-6; tentatively, D is TRBD1 (5 bases). The V end was cut by 0 bases, the J end by 10 bases, with 14 bases between. Germline CDR1 and CDR2: SGDLS and YYNGEE. The CDR3 runs to 15 residues. The CDR3 region has the DNA TGTGCCAGCAGCGTAGGGACTGGGGGATACTCACCCCTCCACTTT. Translated, it gives CASSVGTGGYSPLHF. The whole variable domain, remainder taken from reference TRBV9 and TRBJ1-6, is DSGVTQTPKHLITATGQRVTLRCSPRSGDLSVYWYQQSLDQGLQFLIQYYNGEERAKGNILERFSAQQFPDLHSELNLSSLELGDSALYFCASSVGTGGYSPLHFGNGTRLTVT.

This clonotype was counted a few times. This chain uses TRBV5-6 with TRBJ1-4, with D tentatively TRBD1 (6 bases). V was shortened by 4 bases and J by 3 bases, with 13 bases between the two germline ends. In germline, CDR1 is SGHDT, CDR2 YYEEEE. This CDR3 region has 15 residues. In DNA form, the CDR3 reads TGTGCCAGCAGCCAACAGGGCCCAGCTAATGAAAAACTGTTTTTT. Translated, it gives CASSQQGPANEKLFF. The whole variable domain, remainder taken from reference TRBV5-6 and TRBJ1-4, is DAGVTQSPTHLIKTRGQQVTLRCSPKSGHDTVSWYQQALGQGPQFIFQYYEEEERQRGNFPDRFSGHQFPNYSSELNVNALLLGDSALYLCASSQQGPANEKLFFGSGTQLSVL.